The next 16 T cell receptor beta chains were all read from a single sample in a study of blood T cell repertoires in COVID-19. Generated by immunoSEQ multiplex PCR, the TCRdb table keeps only in-frame clones and is missing some. The sample records approximately 350,000 clones, about 90% being singletons. The sample consisted of PBMCs or T cells enriched from blood (not recorded which). Every receptor here comes from a woman aged 25 to 45 who had recovered from COVID-19.

The chain is built from TRBV28 and TRBJ1-2; a weak D match, TRBD1 (6 bases). This CDR3 contains 14 residues. With 1 base removed from V and 6 bases from J, the gap between germline ends came to 12 bases. Germline V CDR1 and CDR2: MDHEN, SYDVKM. The CDR3 DNA reads as TGTGCCAGCAGTTTATCCCAGGGGCCGGATGGCTACACCTTC. Translated: CASSLSQGPDGYTF.

As regards this clone: Other nucleotide sequences in the sample specify the same CDR3. V is TRBV27 and J is TRBJ2-2; maybe TRBD2 (5 bases). The CDR3 consists of 13 residues. The V gene's germline CDR1 is MNHEY and CDR2 SMNVEV (reference sequence). The germline V and J ends were trimmed by 6 bases and 6 bases, with 11 bases remaining between them. The CDR3 DNA is TGTGCCAGCAGCCTAGGAGGCGCCGGGGAGCTGTTTTTT. It specifies CASSLGGAGELFF.

This chain uses TRBV5-6 with TRBJ2-7; 9 bases align to TRBD2. Trimming cost V 4 bases and J 3 bases; bases outside gene matches: 2. CDR1 and CDR2 (germline): SGHDT, YYEEEE. The CDR3 runs to 13 residues. This chain's CDR3 is CASSGTSFYEQYF. CDR3 nucleotide sequence: TGTGCCAGCAGCGGGACTAGCTTCTACGAGCAGTACTTC.

V usage is TRBV28 and J usage is TRBJ2-2; 7 nucleotides agree with TRBD2. The germline gives CDR1 MDHEN, CDR2 SYDVKM. The CDR3 is 14 amino acids. J gave up 3 bases and V 7 bases, and 5 bases lay outside the gene matches. The CDR3 here is CASIRGGYTGELFF. The CDR3 DNA reads TGTGCCAGCATTCGGGGAGGGTACACCGGGGAGCTGTTTTTT. The variable domain in full, with the rest retrieved from reference TRBV28 and TRBJ2-2, is DVKVTQSSRYLVKRTGEKVFLECVQDMDHENMFWYRQDPGLGLRLIYFSYDVKMKEKGDIPEGYSVSREKKERFSLILESASTNQTSMYLCASIRGGYTGELFFGEGSRLTVL.

The chain has TRBV13 and TRBJ1-1, with 7 bases matching TRBD1. Germline V lookup: CDR1 PRHDT, CDR2 FYEKMQ (reference sequence). The CDR3 is 14 residues long. V gave up 5 bases and J gave up 1 base; unmatched junction bases: 4. The CDR3 DNA reads TGTGCCAGCAGCCCGAGGGACAGGAACACTGAAGCTTTCTTT. Amino acids: CASSPRDRNTEAFF.

This rearrangement joins TRBV9 to TRBJ2-7; 10 nucleotides line up with TRBD2. The CDR3 runs 15 residues. The J segment lost 3 bases and the V segment lost 0 bases, leaving 3 bases of the junction unmatched. Germline V gene data show CDR1 as SGDLS and CDR2 as YYNGEE. CDR3: CASSVGPSGGYEQYF. As DNA, the CDR3 is TGTGCCAGCAGCGTAGGCCCTAGCGGGGGCTACGAGCAGTACTTC. Based on the CDR3 plus reference TRBV9 and TRBJ2-7, the full variable domain is DSGVTQTPKHLITATGQRVTLRCSPRSGDLSVYWYQQSLDQGLQFLIQYYNGEERAKGNILERFSAQQFPDLHSELNLSSLELGDSALYFCASSVGPSGGYEQYFGPGTRLTVT.

The sample holds one count of this clone. The rearrangement uses TRBV6-5 and TRBJ2-3; D is possibly TRBD2 (6 bases). V was cut by 8 bases and J by 5 bases, with 11 bases left in between. CDR1 MNHEY and CDR2 SVGAGI come from the germline V gene. The CDR3 contains 12 residues. Written as DNA, the CDR3 is TGTGCCAGCTTGGGAGCGGGAGATACGCAGTATTTT. Translated: CASLGAGDTQYF.

As for this clone: Other DNA sequences of this sample code for an identical CDR3. V is TRBV24-1 and J is TRBJ2-7; no definite D call. Germline V gene sequence: CDR1 KGHDR, CDR2 SFDVKD. V lost 2 bases and J lost 1, with 2 bases in between. This CDR3 contains 12 residues. This chain's CDR3 is CATSDSSYEQYF. For the CDR3, the DNA is TGTGCCACCAGTGATTCTTCCTACGAGCAGTACTTC.

The rearrangement links TRBV10-3 to TRBJ2-3; TRBD1 aligns across 9 bases. There are 14 residues in the CDR3. In germline, CDR1 is ENHRY, CDR2 SYGVKD. J was trimmed by 5 bases and V by 8 bases; bases with no gene match: 8. This CDR3 is CAIGDREFQDTQYF. The CDR3 coding sequence is TGTGCCATCGGGGACAGGGAATTTCAAGATACGCAGTATTTT.

This chain joins TRBV14 and TRBJ2-7, with 10 positions matching TRBD2. Per germline, CDR1 SGHDN and CDR2 FVKESK. The J segment lost 0 bases and the V segment lost 5 bases, leaving 4 bases of the junction unmatched. This CDR3 has 15 residues. In nucleotides, the CDR3 is TGTGCCAGCAGCATTCGGACTAGCGGCTCCTACGAGCAGTACTTC. Protein: CASSIRTSGSYEQYF.

This clone has a handful of counts. The chain uses TRBV25-1 and TRBJ1-2; D not resolved. Looked up from germline, CDR1 is MGHDK and CDR2 is SYGVNS. The CDR3 runs 12 residues. The V end lost 4 bases, the J end lost 3 bases, and 6 bases lay between the germline ends. The CDR3 is CASSGSYYGYTF. The CDR3 coding sequence is TGTGCCAGCAGTGGGAGTTACTATGGCTACACCTTC.

This CDR3 is CASSASGSGWDTQYF. CDR3 nucleotides: TGTGCCAGCAGTGCCAGCGGGAGTGGGTGGGATACGCAGTATTTT. The genes are TRBV6-4 and TRBJ2-3, with 8 bases fitting TRBD2. V shed 4 bases and J 6 bases; nucleotides not matched to a gene: 9. Looked up from germline, CDR1 is MRHNA and CDR2 is SNTAGT. The CDR3 consists of 15 residues.

The rearrangement joins TRBV12-3 or TRBV12-4 to TRBJ1-2; unclear D gene. The length of the CDR3 is 13 residues. Trimming took 3 bases from V and 2 from J, leaving 7 bases between them. The CDR3 sequence: CASSLAGNYGYTF. Written as DNA, the CDR3 is TGTGCCAGCAGTTTGGCAGGCAACTATGGCTACACCTTC.

The gene calls are TRBV18 and TRBJ2-5, with D possibly being TRBD2 (6 bases). CDR1 is KGHSH, CDR2 LQKENI, per germline. The CDR3 loop spans 18 amino acids. Trimming took off 2 bases at V and 0 bases at J, with 19 bases between the two ends. The CDR3 DNA reads as TGTGCCAGCTCACCAGGGCGGCAGGGAGGAGGGTACCAAGAGACCCAGTACTTC. Protein sequence: CASSPGRQGGGYQETQYF.

For the CDR3, the DNA is TGTGCCAGCAGTTCTCAGGGGGCAGAGCGCACTGAAGCTTTCTTT. It specifies CASSSQGAERTEAFF. The chain links TRBV5-4 to TRBJ1-1; 8 bases fit TRBD1. Per germline, CDR1 SGHNT and CDR2 YYREEE (reference sequence). After removal of 5 bases from V and 4 bases from J, the junction contained 10 bases not matched to a gene. This CDR3 comprises 15 residues.

J is TRBJ2-2 and V is TRBV7-9; perhaps TRBD1 as D (5 bases). This CDR3 contains 14 residues. Germline V CDR1 and CDR2: SEHNR, FQNEAQ (reference sequence). The germline V and J ends were trimmed by 1 base and 7 bases, with 10 bases remaining between them. The CDR3 coding sequence is TGTGCCAGCAGCTTAGGGGGCTTTCTCGGGGAGCTGTTTTTT. Protein: CASSLGGFLGELFF.